This T cell receptor (beta chain) was sequenced for a study of response to subunit inactivated influenza vaccine. Study-level points and caveats: New T cells are recruited in small numbers by each seasonal influenza vaccination, according to the authors' suggestion.

TCRdb ran MiXCR on the RT-PCR reads and lists one entry per CDR3 protein. Among about 650,000 distinct CDR3 sequences listed, more than 15% were seen once. The J segment lost 6 bases and the V segment lost 1 base, leaving 1 base of the junction unmatched. Per germline, CDR1 MNHEY and CDR2 SVGEGT. The CDR3 extends over 14 amino acids. The sample holds many counts of this clonotype. Its target is unknown. The sequenced sample was PBMCs from blood, obtained 11 to 12 days after vaccination. This sequence originates from a middle-aged man who received an inactivated influenza vaccine. This chain uses TRBV6-2 or TRBV6-3 with TRBJ2-2; 8 nucleotides align to TRBD1. The CDR3 bases are TGTGCCAGCAGTTACTGGACAGGGTCCGGGGAGCTGTTTTTT. It translates to CASSYWTGSGELFF.